This TCR beta chain comes out of a study of graft-versus-host responses after intestinal transplantation. In the study overall: Transplants given to recipients were multivisceral, liver-intestinal, or isolated intestinal. Study conclusions and caveats: Early after transplant, HvG declines were associated with peak levels of circulating GvH clones.

Points on this clone: Its specificity is not known.

Germline V gives CDR1 MNHEY, CDR2 SVGAGI. The CDR3 runs 15 residues. V gave up 6 bases and J gave up 1 base; unmatched junction bases: 4. Some clones are missing from TCRdb's copy, which holds only in-frame ones; the method was immunoSEQ multiplex PCR. In the table there are 90,000 to 150,000 clones, roughly 91% of which are singletons. The rearrangement uses TRBV6-5 and TRBJ2-7, with TRBD2 matching over 12 bases. This material consisted of unstimulated CD4+ T cells sorted from spleen or lymph node cells, taken before intestinal transplant. The TCR originated in a human donor who received an intestinal transplant. The chain's CDR3 is CASSETSGSSYEQYF. The CDR3 coding sequence is TGTGCCAGCAGCGAGACTAGCGGGAGTTCCTACGAGCAGTACTTC.